Listed here are 17 T cell receptor beta chains from one sample, sequenced in a study of cytomegalovirus exposure and HLA in healthy donors. Primers for the PCR totalled 60 Vbeta and 13 Jbeta. Assay used: immunoSEQ multiplex PCR; TCRdb lists only in-frame clones, some missing. The profile covers about 200,000 clones, with less than 85% appearing a single time and around 1.4% taken by the ten largest. The sequencing sample was made of PBMCs. The receptors stem from a girl aged 5-17 years in good health and CMV-seropositive.

The chain is built from TRBV10-3 and TRBJ2-7, with TRBD1 identical over 8 bases. Looked up from germline, CDR1 is ENHRY and CDR2 is SYGVKD. This CDR3 is built from 14 residues. V shed 3 bases, J shed 7 bases, and the junction held 8 bases outside the gene matches. The CDR3 DNA follows: TGTGCCATCAGTGAATTTCAGGGGGCCGGGGAGCAGTACTTC. Translated: CAISEFQGAGEQYF.

In its sample, this clone was seen a few times. Additional DNA sequences in this sample encode the identical CDR3. The chain links TRBV2 to TRBJ1-1; D gene ambiguous. Looked up from germline, CDR1 is SNHLY and CDR2 is FYNNEI. This CDR3 is built from 14 residues. The V and J ends lost 1 base and 1 base respectively, with 7 bases between them. Written as DNA, the CDR3 is TGTGCCAGCAGTGAAGGTGCAGGGAACACTGAAGCTTTCTTT. It codes for CASSEGAGNTEAFF.

V is TRBV4-3 and J is TRBJ2-2; 12 bases match TRBD2. Germline CDR1 reads LGHNA; CDR2 reads YSLEER. With V trimmed by 1 base and J by 7 bases, 7 bases remained unmatched. This CDR3 is 17 amino acids long. The CDR3 DNA reads TGCGCCAGCAGCCAAGTCCGGACTAGCGGGGACGGCGGGGAGCTGTTTTTT. Translating it yields CASSQVRTSGDGGELFF.

A few counts support this clone. The chain couples TRBV7-2 to TRBJ2-1; 12 nucleotides line up with TRBD2. Germline V gene data show CDR1 as SGHTA and CDR2 as FQGNSA. After removal of 2 bases from V and 13 bases from J, the junction contained 18 bases not matched to a gene. The CDR3 contains 18 residues. CDR3 residues: CASSLTMQTSGGLRQQFF. CDR3 coding DNA: TGTGCCAGCAGCTTAACCATGCAGACTAGCGGGGGTCTAAGACAACAGTTCTTC.

V is TRBV4-1 and J is TRBJ2-7, with D tentatively TRBD1 (6 bases). This CDR3 is 15 amino acids long. V lost 5 bases and J lost 4, with 18 bases in between. Germline-derived CDR1 and CDR2 are MGHRA and YSYEKL. CDR3 in DNA: TGCGCCAGCAGCGGGGATGTGGGGGCCCTATACGAGCAGTACTTC. Translating it yields CASSGDVGALYEQYF.

The chain links TRBV7-9 to TRBJ2-2, with D possibly TRBD1 on 6 matching bases. The ends were cut back, 2 bases at V and 3 bases at J, with 13 bases in the middle. The germline V gene encodes CDR1 SEHNR and CDR2 FQNEAQ (reference sequence). The CDR3 contains 16 residues. The CDR3 protein is CASSLPRTDYTGELFF. The CDR3 DNA sequence: TGTGCCAGCAGCTTACCCCGGACAGACTACACCGGGGAGCTGTTTTTT.

The genes are TRBV7-5 and TRBJ1-1. TRBV7-5 is assigned pseudogene status. The CDR3 length is 15 residues. The CDR3, as DNA: TGTGCCAGAAGCTTAGCACGAGAGTTGGTCACTGAAGCTTTCTTT. This gives the protein CARSLARELVTEAFF.

The chain carries TRBV15 and TRBJ2-2; D may be TRBD2 (6 bases). There are 15 residues in the CDR3. V shed 0 bases and J shed 6 bases, with 11 bases lying between them. Per germline, CDR1 LNHNV and CDR2 YYDKDF (reference sequence). The CDR3 region is CATSREYAGSGELFF. CDR3 bases: TGTGCCACCAGCAGAGAGTATGCGGGGTCCGGGGAGCTGTTTTTT.

The chain combines TRBV7-9 with TRBJ2-5; D is uncertain. There are 12 residues in the CDR3. V dropped 4 bases and J dropped 5 bases, with 8 bases sitting between them. Germline V lookup: CDR1 SEHNR, CDR2 FQNEAQ (reference sequence). This CDR3 reads CASSSIMETQYF. CDR3 in DNA: TGTGCCAGCAGCTCTATTATGGAGACCCAGTACTTC.

This chain connects TRBV13 to TRBJ2-5, with a weak D call TRBD1 (6 bases). CDR1 is PRHDT and CDR2 is FYEKMQ in the germline V gene (reference sequence). The CDR3 spans 15 residues. Trimming left V 1 base short and J 4 bases short, with 13 bases between. CDR3 nucleotides: TGTGCCAGCAGCTTAGATCACAGGGTTGGAGAGACCCAGTACTTC. Protein sequence: CASSLDHRVGETQYF. The full variable domain, its missing parts supplied by reference TRBV13 and TRBJ2-5, is AAGVIQSPRHLIKEKRETATLKCYPIPRHDTVYWYQQGPGQDPQFLISFYEKMQSDKGSIPDRFSAQQFSDYHSELNMSSLELGDSALYFCASSLDHRVGETQYFGPGTRLLVL.

The rearrangement joins TRBV7-2 to TRBJ2-7; tentatively, D is TRBD2 (5 bases). Looked up from germline, CDR1 is SGHTA and CDR2 is FQGNSA. The V and J ends lost 1 base and 3 bases respectively, with 13 bases between them. The CDR3 has 15 residues. The CDR3 is CASSLVGVGGYEQYF. In DNA form, the CDR3 reads TGTGCCAGCAGCTTAGTTGGTGTCGGAGGCTACGAGCAGTACTTC.

The V call is TRBV6-1, the J call TRBJ1-1; 11 nucleotides line up with TRBD1. The V segment lost 5 bases and the J segment 9 bases; nucleotides outside the gene matches: 8. This CDR3 contains 14 residues. Germline lookup yields CDR1 MNHNS and CDR2 SASEGT. CDR3: CASSRDRGTNQAFF. In nucleotides, the CDR3 is TGTGCCAGCAGTCGGGACAGGGGGACGAATCAAGCTTTCTTT.

This clone was seen a few times. The chain combines TRBV10-2 with TRBJ1-1; possible D gene TRBD1, 5 bases. V lost 5 bases and J lost 5, with 12 bases in between. Germline V CDR1 and CDR2: WSHSY, SAAADI. This CDR3 has 13 amino acids. The CDR3 sequence: CASSPDRLTEAFF. CDR3 nucleotide sequence: TGCGCCAGCAGTCCCGACAGATTAACTGAAGCTTTCTTT.

The genes are TRBV30 and TRBJ2-3; 13 nucleotides line up with TRBD2. V lost 3 bases to trimming and J lost 6 bases; unmatched junction nucleotides: 9. This CDR3 is 16 amino acids long. Germline CDR1 GTSNPN, CDR2 SVGIG (reference sequence). The CDR3 DNA follows: TGTGCCTGGAGGAGAAGACTAGCGGGGGGTGCCGATACGCAGTATTTT. Its translation is CAWRRRLAGGADTQYF.

This clone was detected a few times. V gene TRBV7-6 combines with J gene TRBJ2-7, with 10 bases that match TRBD1. Germline V gene lookup returns CDR1 SGHVS and CDR2 FNYEAQ. The CDR3 covers 17 residues. The trim removed 1 base at V and 4 bases at J, leaving 10 bases unmatched. CDR3 amino acids: CASSLDPRTGGGYEQYF. As DNA, the CDR3 is TGTGCCAGCAGCTTAGATCCCCGGACAGGGGGAGGGTACGAGCAGTACTTC.

The chain uses TRBV18 and TRBJ2-7, with D maybe TRBD1 (7 bases). V was clipped by 3 bases and J by 6 bases, with 15 bases between them. Germline CDR1 is KGHSH and CDR2 is LQKENI. This CDR3 comprises 14 residues. CDR3 sequence: CASSPPGGLGEQYF. Here the CDR3 DNA reads TGTGCCAGCTCACCTCCAGGGGGGCTGGGCGAGCAGTACTTC.

The chain uses TRBV6-5 and TRBJ1-6, with unresolved D. In germline, CDR1 is MNHEY, CDR2 SVGAGI. This CDR3 comprises 16 residues. Trimming stripped 3 bases from V and 1 base from J, with 10 bases between. Here the CDR3 DNA reads TGTGCCAGCAGTTATGACTGGAGGTCCTATAATTCACCCCTCCACTTT. It codes for CASSYDWRSYNSPLHF.